This T cell receptor (beta chain) was sequenced for a study of control samples from healthy donors and cancer patients. Looked up from germline, CDR1 is SGHKS and CDR2 is YYEKEE (reference sequence). The CDR3 runs to 16 residues. Between the trimmed V and J ends, which lost 4 bases and 0 bases, there was a span of 14 bases. Libraries were prepared by immunoSEQ multiplex PCR; TCRdb keeps only in-frame clonotypes and omits some of them. The sample records approximately 65,000 clones, about nine tenths being singletons. This clonotype was obtained from a man aged 60 to 75 with lung cancer. Sequencing was carried out using PBMCs. The V gene is TRBV5-5, the J gene TRBJ1-3; D is ambiguous. The CDR3: CASSVYIVSSGNTIYF. As DNA, the CDR3 is TGTGCCAGCAGCGTCTATATTGTCAGCTCTGGAAACACCATATATTTT.